The 28 T cell receptor beta chains listed next were all sequenced from one sample in a study of CD8+ T cells in alopecia areata. Treatment specified: oral pan-JAK inhibitor, 5-10 mg twice daily. Once RNA had been extracted, it was reverse transcribed into cDNA to act as the sequencing template. The assay was immunoSEQ multiplex PCR, and TCRdb's table has in-frame clones only and misses some. Of some 220,000 clones listed, under 75% are singletons. The sample in question was CD4+ T cells sorted from blood, obtained at week 4, from a patient treated with tofacitinib. All receptors come from a human donor with alopecia areata.

This chain uses TRBV5-1 with TRBJ2-7; either TRBD1 or TRBD2 may fit D (5 bases each). The V gene's germline CDR1 is SGHRS and CDR2 YFSETQ. V dropped 1 base and J dropped 5 bases, with 13 bases sitting between them. The CDR3 totals 14 residues. CDR3 nucleotide sequence: TGCGCCAGCAGCTTGTATGGGGACGAGGACGAGCAGTACTTC. It codes for CASSLYGDEDEQYF.

The chain has TRBV4-3 and TRBJ2-3, with D perhaps TRBD2 (6 bases). Germline V lookup: CDR1 LGHNA, CDR2 YSLEER. The CDR3 has 15 residues. Trimming pared 1 base from V and 5 bases from J, leaving 13 bases between. CDR3 bases: TGCGCCAGCAGCCAAGGCCACTACGGGGGAGATACGCAGTATTTT. It codes for CASSQGHYGGDTQYF.

The chain is built from TRBV27 and TRBJ2-1; 9 bases line up with TRBD1. The CDR3 is 15 residues long. CDR1 is MNHEY, CDR2 SMNVEV, per germline (reference sequence). The V gene end was trimmed by 4 bases and the J gene end by 6 bases; junction bases not matched to a gene: 7. In nucleotides, the CDR3 is TGTGCCAGCAGTTGGAAGGACAGGGGTGGCAATGAGCAGTTCTTC. It specifies CASSWKDRGGNEQFF.

CDR3 DNA: TGCGCCAGCAGCTTGGACCAGACAGGGCCGAACACTGAAGCTTTCTTT. This sequence encodes CASSLDQTGPNTEAFF. This chain links TRBV5-1 with TRBJ1-1, with TRBD1 identical over 7 bases. The V segment lost 0 bases and the J segment 1 base; nucleotides outside the gene matches: 6. This CDR3 comprises 16 residues. Germline V gene data show CDR1 as SGHRS and CDR2 as YFSETQ.

This chain connects TRBV5-1 to TRBJ2-7; 7 bases map to TRBD2. The CDR3 contains 15 residues. Per the germline V gene, CDR1 is SGHRS and CDR2 is YFSETQ. The V gene end was trimmed by 2 bases and the J gene end by 7 bases; junction bases not matched to a gene: 12. This CDR3 reads CASSLLSGANGEQYF. In DNA form, the CDR3 reads TGCGCCAGCAGCTTATTGAGCGGGGCAAACGGGGAGCAGTACTTC. Combining the CDR3 with reference TRBV5-1 and TRBJ2-7 gives the whole variable domain KAGVTQTPRYLIKTRGQQVTLSCSPISGHRSVSWYQQTPGQGLQFLFEYFSETQRNKGNFPGRFSGRQFSNSRSEMNVSTLELGDSALYLCASSLLSGANGEQYFGPGTRLTVT.

This clone was counted only a few times. The chain has TRBV7-3 and TRBJ2-2; no clear D gene. V was shortened by 1 base and J by 8 bases, with 5 bases between the two germline ends. Germline loops: CDR1 SGHTA, CDR2 FQGTGA. The CDR3 runs 12 residues. Written as DNA, the CDR3 is TGTGCCAGCAGCTTAAACGCGGGGGAGCTGTTTTTT. Translated, it gives CASSLNAGELFF.

The chain links TRBV27 to TRBJ2-1; TRBD2 matches 8 bases. Germline V gene sequence: CDR1 MNHEY, CDR2 SMNVEV (reference sequence). V lost 9 bases and J lost 4; bases outside the gene matches: 8. There are 14 residues in the CDR3. The CDR3 region has the DNA TGTGCCAGTTCAGCGGGGGTAATATACAATGAGCAGTTCTTC. Translating gives CASSAGVIYNEQFF.

This clone was counted ten times or more. V gene TRBV27 combines with J gene TRBJ1-2, with D possibly being TRBD1 (5 bases). There are 13 residues in the CDR3. Germline V gene data show CDR1 as MNHEY and CDR2 as SMNVEV (reference sequence). V lost 6 bases and J 4 bases, leaving 12 bases between the germline ends. Here the CDR3 reads CASSRRDGYGYTF. The CDR3 region has the DNA TGTGCCAGCAGCCGCAGGGATGGCTATGGCTACACCTTC.

This chain connects TRBV29-1 to TRBJ1-2; the D gene is possibly TRBD1 (6 bases). Trimming shortened V by 6 bases and J by 0 bases, and 14 bases separated the two germline ends. This CDR3 spans 14 amino acids. Germline-derived CDR1 and CDR2 are SQVTM and ANQGSEA. The CDR3 reads CSVETGSPNYGYTF. CDR3 DNA sequence: TGCAGCGTCGAAACAGGGAGTCCTAACTATGGCTACACCTTC. Filled out from reference TRBV29-1 and TRBJ1-2, the complete variable domain reads SAVISQKPSRDICQRGTSLTIQCQVDSQVTMMFWYRQQPGQSLTLIATANQGSEATYESGFVIDKFPISRPNLTFSTLTVSNMSPEDSSIYLCSVETGSPNYGYTFGSGTRLTVV.

The gene calls are TRBV29-1 and TRBJ2-2; D uncertain. The V gene lost 7 bases and the J gene lost 5 bases, with 11 bases spanning the gap. Germline V gives CDR1 SQVTM, CDR2 ANQGSEA. This CDR3 comprises 12 residues. The CDR3 bases are TGCAGCGCTCAATACCTAACCGGGGAGCTGTTTTTT. Its translation is CSAQYLTGELFF.

This rearrangement joins TRBV4-3 to TRBJ1-2; TRBD1 is a possible D gene (6 bases). The germline V gene has CDR1 LGHNA and CDR2 YSLEER. Trimming pared 0 bases from V and 4 bases from J, leaving 9 bases between. The CDR3 is made up of 14 amino acids. CDR3 residues: CASSQEGTSYGYTF. The CDR3 DNA reads TGCGCCAGCAGCCAAGAGGGGACATCCTATGGCTACACCTTC.

This sequence joins TRBV4-1 and TRBJ2-1; 7 nucleotides align to TRBD2. The CDR3 spans 16 residues. In germline, CDR1 is MGHRA, CDR2 YSYEKL. V trimming: 3 bases; J trimming: 0 bases; junction bases outside the gene matches: 5. The CDR3 here is CASSQGWGGSYNEQFF. CDR3 sequence (DNA): TGCGCCAGCAGCCAGGGGTGGGGGGGCTCCTACAATGAGCAGTTCTTC.

This clone was seen once. The chain uses TRBV19 and TRBJ1-2; D gene unclear. Germline-derived CDR1 and CDR2 are LNHDA and SQIVND (reference sequence). V dropped 5 bases and J dropped 0 bases, with 7 bases sitting between them. This CDR3 region has 13 residues. This CDR3 is CASSQDANYGYTF. The CDR3 bases are TGTGCCAGTAGTCAAGATGCTAACTATGGCTACACCTTC.

This clone was detected a few times. The chain is built from TRBV4-3 and TRBJ2-1; 12 bases match TRBD2. Germline assignment: CDR1 LGHNA and CDR2 YSLEER. Unmatched junction bases numbered 10, after V lost 0 bases and J lost 10 bases. This CDR3 comprises 17 residues. DNA of the CDR3: TGCGCCAGCAGCCAAGATGCATTCCTAGCGGGGGGGCCGGAGCAGTTCTTC. The encoded protein is CASSQDAFLAGGPEQFF.

This sequence joins TRBV6-5 and TRBJ2-7; maybe TRBD1 (6 bases). V was cut by 8 bases and J by 3 bases, with 14 bases left in between. CDR3 size: 13 residues. The germline CDR1 and CDR2 sequences are MNHEY and SVGAGI. The CDR3 coding sequence is TGTGCCAGCGGCCGGGACATGGGCTACGAGCAGTACTTC. Translating it yields CASGRDMGYEQYF.

The chain has TRBV7-2 and TRBJ2-1; no reliable D call. Trimming took 6 bases from V and 0 from J, leaving 12 bases between them. There are 15 residues in the CDR3. Germline V gene lookup returns CDR1 SGHTA and CDR2 FQGNSA. CDR3 sequence (DNA): TGTGCCAGCAGAAGTCAGCGTAGCTCCTACAATGAGCAGTTCTTC. Translation gives CASRSQRSSYNEQFF.

The chain recombines TRBV29-1 with TRBJ1-2; 8 nucleotides align to TRBD1. With V trimmed by 4 bases and J by 7 bases, 11 bases remained unmatched. Germline V CDR1 and CDR2: SQVTM, ANQGSEA. CDR3 length: 14 residues. CDR3: CSVGFSGGGGGYTF. For the CDR3, the DNA is TGCAGCGTTGGTTTTTCAGGGGGCGGCGGTGGCTACACCTTC.

Details on this clone: The junction and the germline gene differ at one end; a read error may be behind it. The genes are TRBV30 and TRBJ2-1; no clear D. The CDR3 loop spans 14 amino acids. CDR1 is GTSNPN and CDR2 is SVGIG in the germline V gene (reference sequence). CDR3 loop: CAWSKARSYNEQFF. CDR3 DNA sequence: TGTGCCTGGAGTAAGGCCCGCTCCTATAATGAGCAGTTCTTC.

The gene calls are TRBV5-1 and TRBJ2-6; 7 bases align to TRBD1. V dropped 3 bases and J dropped 0; count of bases not matched to a gene: 15. Per germline, CDR1 SGHRS and CDR2 YFSETQ. The CDR3 has 20 amino acids. CDR3 protein: CASSSILQGVPISGANVLTF. The CDR3 bases are TGCGCCAGCAGCTCGATCCTTCAGGGGGTCCCCATCTCTGGGGCCAACGTCCTGACTTTC.

A note on this clone: Within the sample, other DNA sequences also encode this same CDR3. The chain joins TRBV29-1 to TRBJ2-7, with D maybe TRBD1 (6 bases). V gave up 7 bases and J gave up 4 bases, with 11 bases separating them. The CDR3 totals 11 residues. The germline CDR1 and CDR2 sequences are SQVTM and ANQGSEA. CDR3 loop: CSATTGYEQYF. CDR3 sequence (DNA): TGCAGCGCAACGACAGGATACGAGCAGTACTTC.

The sample holds a few counts of this clone. The chain links TRBV4-3 to TRBJ2-1; unclear D gene. The CDR3 is 15 amino acids. The germline V and J ends were trimmed by 0 bases and 4 bases, with 10 bases remaining between them. Germline V gene sequence: CDR1 LGHNA, CDR2 YSLEER. In DNA form, the CDR3 reads TGCGCCAGCAGCCAAGATCAGACAAGTTACAATGAGCAGTTCTTC. Translating it yields CASSQDQTSYNEQFF.

The chain joins TRBV7-2 to TRBJ2-1; 11 positions agree with TRBD1. The germline V gene encodes CDR1 SGHTA and CDR2 FQGNSA. Trimming took 7 bases from V and 9 from J; bases not matched to a gene: 5. The CDR3 sequence is 13 residues long. CDR3 coding DNA: TGTGCCAGCAACGGACAGGGGGCGGGTGAGCAGTTCTTC. As protein: CASNGQGAGEQFF.

A few counts support this clone. Other DNA sequences in this specimen translate into the identical CDR3. The V call is TRBV29-1, the J call TRBJ2-3; D remains unclear. The germline gives CDR1 SQVTM, CDR2 ANQGSEA. The CDR3 consists of 12 residues. Trimming pared 3 bases from V and 1 base from J, leaving 5 bases between. The CDR3 loop reads CSVDPGTDTQYF. The DNA of the CDR3 is TGCAGCGTTGACCCGGGCACAGATACGCAGTATTTT.

The rearrangement uses TRBV9 and TRBJ2-7, with no clear D. Germline lookup yields CDR1 SGDLS and CDR2 YYNGEE. V was pared by 0 bases and J by 5 bases, with 9 bases between. The CDR3 extends over 13 amino acids. CDR3 protein: CASSVERWDEQYF. The CDR3 DNA is TGTGCCAGCAGCGTAGAACGCTGGGACGAGCAGTACTTC.

The chain recombines TRBV7-8 with TRBJ1-5; 7 bases are a match to TRBD1. V shed 4 bases and J 3 bases; nucleotides not matched to a gene: 3. Germline CDR1 is SGHVS and CDR2 is FQNEAQ. The CDR3 has 14 residues. The CDR3 nucleotides are TGTGCCAGCAGCTCACAGGGGAACAATCAGCCCCAGCATTTT. Protein: CASSSQGNNQPQHF. The variable domain in full, with the rest retrieved from reference TRBV7-8 and TRBJ1-5, is GAGVSQSPRYKVAKRGQDVALRCDPISGHVSLFWYQQALGQGPEFLTYFQNEAQLDKSGLPSDRFFAERPEGSVSTLKIQRTQQEDSAVYLCASSSQGNNQPQHFGDGTRLSIL.

This clone was detected a few times. The V and J genes are TRBV7-2 and TRBJ2-6; D is undetermined. There are 15 residues in the CDR3. The V and J ends lost 9 bases and 0 bases respectively, with 12 bases between them. Germline values: CDR1 SGHTA, CDR2 FQGNSA. CDR3 residues: CARTHGLSGANVLTF. The CDR3, as DNA: TGTGCCAGGACTCACGGGCTCTCTGGGGCCAACGTCCTGACTTTC.

In this sample, this clone turned up a few times. CDR3 loop: CASSLNQGGNEQFF. The CDR3 region has the DNA TGCGCCAGCAGCTTGAACCAGGGAGGCAATGAGCAGTTCTTC. The chain links TRBV5-1 to TRBJ2-1, with a possible D match to TRBD2 (6 bases). V lost 1 base to trimming and J lost 6 bases, with 11 bases between them. The CDR3 totals 14 residues. Germline V gene data show CDR1 as SGHRS and CDR2 as YFSETQ. The full variable domain, in which reference TRBV5-1 and TRBJ2-1 provide the parts outside the CDR3, is KAGVTQTPRYLIKTRGQQVTLSCSPISGHRSVSWYQQTPGQGLQFLFEYFSETQRNKGNFPGRFSGRQFSNSRSEMNVSTLELGDSALYLCASSLNQGGNEQFFGPGTRLTVL.

J is TRBJ2-3 and V is TRBV29-1, with 7 bases that match TRBD2. Germline loops: CDR1 SQVTM, CDR2 ANQGSEA. Trimming at V came to 4 bases and at J to 5 bases, leaving 6 bases not matched to a gene. The CDR3 is 13 amino acids. CDR3 DNA: TGCAGCGTTGGGCGGAGCGGGGTAGATACGCAGTATTTT. Protein sequence: CSVGRSGVDTQYF.